A single sample gave rise to the 10 T cell receptor beta chains below, sequenced in a study of vaccination and CD4 T cells after COVID-19. Sequence data for DNA of cultured CD4+ T cells were generated by the Oncomine TCR Beta short-read assay. TCRdb re-analysed the PCR reads in MiXCR, keeping a single row per CDR3 protein. In the table there are approximately 16,000 distinct CDR3 sequences, roughly 59% of which are singletons. No cognate antigen is known for these TCRs. Treatment of the sample: roughly nine-day PBMC culture with coronavirus spike peptide pools or control peptides (ViraFEST assay). The sequenced material came from CD4+ T cells from blood, cultured in vitro. Receptors originate from a human donor who had recovered from COVID-19.

This chain connects TRBV19 to TRBJ1-2; D is unclear. V lost 1 base and J 5 bases, leaving 8 bases between the germline ends. The CDR3 spans 13 residues. Germline CDR1 LNHDA, CDR2 SQIVND (reference sequence). CDR3 sequence reads: CASSIVRGYGYTF. The CDR3 region has the DNA TGTGCCAGTAGTATAGTTCGGGGTTATGGCTACACCTTC.

This chain links TRBV30 with TRBJ1-2; no firm D call. The ends were cut back, 4 bases at V and 0 bases at J, with 9 bases in the middle. CDR1 and CDR2 (germline): GTSNPN, SVGIG (reference sequence). The CDR3 runs to 13 residues. CDR3 DNA sequence: TGTGCCTGGATGGGGTTTACTAACTATGGCTACACCTTC. Residues: CAWMGFTNYGYTF.

The chain is built from TRBV20-1 and TRBJ2-2; TRBD2 aligns across 13 bases. V lost 6 bases to trimming and J lost 5 bases; unmatched junction nucleotides: 0. Germline assignment: CDR1 DFQATT and CDR2 SNEGSKA (reference sequence). CDR3 length: 13 residues. CDR3: CSAGLAGTGELFF. CDR3 sequence (DNA): TGCAGTGCGGGACTAGCGGGAACCGGGGAGCTGTTTTTT.

The rearrangement links TRBV20-1 to TRBJ2-5, with D unclear. The V gene lost 6 bases and the J gene lost 1 base, with 3 bases spanning the gap. CDR3 length equals 10 residues. From germline, CDR1 is DFQATT and CDR2 SNEGSKA (reference sequence). The CDR3 nucleotides read TGCAGTGCCCTCCAAGAGACCCAGTACTTC. Translating it yields CSALQETQYF.

The chain joins TRBV20-1 to TRBJ1-3; 12 nucleotides agree with TRBD1. CDR1 and CDR2 (germline): DFQATT, SNEGSKA (reference sequence). The CDR3 totals 17 residues. J lost 2 bases, V lost 2 bases, and 7 bases had no gene match. The CDR3, as DNA: TGCAGTGCTAGAACCCCGGGACAGGGGGCTACTGGAAACACCATATATTTT. Encoded protein: CSARTPGQGATGNTIYF.

The chain couples TRBV7-9 to TRBJ2-3; tentative D call: TRBD1 (5 bases). This CDR3 is 15 amino acids long. Trimming left V 3 bases short and J 2 bases short, with 12 bases between. The germline gives CDR1 SEHNR, CDR2 FQNEAQ (reference sequence). CDR3: CASSFGQGNTDTQYF. The CDR3 nucleotides read TGTGCCAGCAGCTTCGGGCAGGGCAACACAGATACGCAGTATTTT.

This clonotype has more than one count but fewer than ten. The CDR3 nucleotides read TGTGCCAGTAGTACAACCTGGGACGGCGGCAATCAGCCCCAGCATTTT. This translates into CASSTTWDGGNQPQHF. The V gene is TRBV19, the J gene TRBJ1-5; D is possibly TRBD1 (5 bases). The V end lost 4 bases, the J end lost 2 bases, and 15 bases lay between the germline ends. Germline assignment: CDR1 LNHDA and CDR2 SQIVND (reference sequence). This CDR3 spans 16 amino acids. Combining the CDR3 with reference TRBV19 and TRBJ1-5 gives the whole variable domain DGGITQSPKYLFRKEGQNVTLSCEQNLNHDAMYWYRQDPGQGLRLIYYSQIVNDFQKGDIAEGYSVSREKKESFPLTVTSAQKNPTAFYLCASSTTWDGGNQPQHFGDGTRLSIL.

The rearrangement links TRBV10-1 to TRBJ1-1; D unclear. Trimming took off 2 bases at V and 3 bases at J, with 7 bases between the two ends. The germline V gene encodes CDR1 WNHNN and CDR2 SYGVQD (reference sequence). This CDR3 contains 13 residues. As DNA, the CDR3 is TGCGCCAGCAGTGAGCAAACCGACACTGAAGCTTTCTTT. This codes for CASSEQTDTEAFF.

This chain uses TRBV7-8 with TRBJ2-3; 9 bases are shared with TRBD2. CDR3 length equals 16 residues. In germline, CDR1 is SGHVS, CDR2 FQNEAQ. Losses at the gene ends were 5 bases for V and 3 bases for J; bases not matched to a gene: 9. DNA for the CDR3: TGTGCCAGCAGCCCCTCAAGGGCGGGAGGGACAGATACGCAGTATTTT. Its translation is CASSPSRAGGTDTQYF.

V is TRBV11-2 and J is TRBJ2-7, with TRBD2 identical over 13 bases. Germline V gene lookup returns CDR1 SGHAT and CDR2 FQNNGV. The CDR3 is made up of 17 amino acids. Trimming at V came to 7 bases and at J to 0 bases, leaving 9 bases not matched to a gene. CDR3 sequence (DNA): TGTGCCAGCAACCCCGGGACTAGCGGGATCAGCTCCTACGAGCAGTACTTC. Translated: CASNPGTSGISSYEQYF.